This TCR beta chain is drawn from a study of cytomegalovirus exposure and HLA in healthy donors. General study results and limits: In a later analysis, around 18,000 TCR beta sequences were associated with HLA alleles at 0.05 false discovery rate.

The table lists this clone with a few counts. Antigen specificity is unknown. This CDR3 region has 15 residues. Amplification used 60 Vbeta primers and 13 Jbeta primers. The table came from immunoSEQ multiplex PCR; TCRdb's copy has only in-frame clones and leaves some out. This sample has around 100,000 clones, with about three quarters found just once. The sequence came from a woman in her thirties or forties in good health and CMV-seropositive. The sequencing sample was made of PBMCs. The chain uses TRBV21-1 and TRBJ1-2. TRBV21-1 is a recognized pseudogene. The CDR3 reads CASAGRRFTNYGYTF. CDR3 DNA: TGTGCCAGCGCGGGACGACGATTTACTAACTATGGCTACACCTTC.